This TCR beta chain was identified during a study of cytomegalovirus exposure and HLA in healthy donors. At the level of the study: Genotyping showed 81% of fewer than 500 donors falling in the Caucasian-associated ancestry cluster.

PCR used 60 Vbeta primers and 13 Jbeta primers. Sequencing was performed with immunoSEQ multiplex PCR; in TCRdb, only in-frame clones are kept and a portion is missing. In the table there are 180,000 or so clones, 76% of which are singletons. From germline, CDR1 is MGHDK and CDR2 SYGVNS. This CDR3 comprises 14 residues. V dropped 1 base and J dropped 5 bases, with 9 bases sitting between them. The sample holds many counts of this clone. Sequences were obtained from PBMCs. This chain joins TRBV25-1 and TRBJ2-1, with a possible D match to TRBD1 (5 bases). The origin of this receptor is a man younger than 30 in good health and CMV-seronegative. Here the CDR3 reads CASSEWGSHNEQFF. CDR3 nucleotide sequence: TGTGCCAGCAGTGAATGGGGCAGCCACAATGAGCAGTTCTTC.